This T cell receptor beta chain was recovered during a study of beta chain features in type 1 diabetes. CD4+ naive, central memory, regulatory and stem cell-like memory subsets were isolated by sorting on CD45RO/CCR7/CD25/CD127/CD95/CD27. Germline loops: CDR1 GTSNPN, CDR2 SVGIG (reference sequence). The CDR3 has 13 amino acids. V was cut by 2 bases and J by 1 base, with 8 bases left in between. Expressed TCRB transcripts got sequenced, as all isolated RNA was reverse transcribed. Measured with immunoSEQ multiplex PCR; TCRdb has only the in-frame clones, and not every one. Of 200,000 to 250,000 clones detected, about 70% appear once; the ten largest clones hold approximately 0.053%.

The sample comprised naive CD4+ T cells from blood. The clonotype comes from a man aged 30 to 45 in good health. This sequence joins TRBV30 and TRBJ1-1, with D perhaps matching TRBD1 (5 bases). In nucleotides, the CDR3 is TGTGCCTGGAGTAATCAGGGGAACACTGAAGCTTTCTTT. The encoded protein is CAWSNQGNTEAFF.